The entry below gives a single TCR beta chain sequence along with its context. The sample originates from a study of blood T cell repertoires in COVID-19. Study information: Samples representing acute and convalescent COVID-19 were sourced from the United States, Italy and Spain.

The Seattle patients joined while their infection was active and were tracked longitudinally afterward. Source study methods: For nucleated cells, counts were estimated from reference gene primer amplification. Produced via immunoSEQ multiplex PCR; TCRdb's table is partial and in-frame only. V and J calls and clone size are copied from that table; D and trimming were computed from the DNA. The sample yields about 350,000 clones, around 86% seen once. V lost 4 bases to trimming and J lost 11 bases, with 14 bases between them. CDR3 length equals 12 residues. The germline CDR1 and CDR2 sequences are MNHEY and SVGAGI.

What was sequenced was peripheral blood. The TCR originated in a woman aged 45-65 years with COVID-19, enrolled during active disease. The rearrangement links TRBV6-5 to TRBJ1-1, with D tentatively TRBD1 (5 bases). The DNA for the CDR3 is TGTGCCAGCAGTTCAGGGCTCCCCTCGGCTTTCTTT. The encoded protein is CASSSGLPSAFF.